This entry lists 30 T cell receptor beta chains sequenced from one sample in a study of cytomegalovirus exposure and HLA in healthy donors. Primers for the PCR totalled 60 Vbeta and 13 Jbeta. The table came from immunoSEQ multiplex PCR; TCRdb's copy has only in-frame clones and leaves some out. The sample has just over 70,000 clones, just under 75% seen once. Input material: PBMCs. The source of these receptors is a human donor in good health.

In its sample, this clone was seen once. The CDR3 DNA reads as TGTGCCAGTAGGGGGACAGGGGCCGGCTCCGAGCAGTACTTC. Its protein product is CASRGTGAGSEQYF. This chain joins TRBV19 and TRBJ2-7, with TRBD1 identical over 10 bases. There are 14 residues in the CDR3. CDR1 is LNHDA and CDR2 is SQIVND in the germline V gene (reference sequence). Trimming removed 6 bases from V and 6 bases from J; junction bases left unmatched: 8.

This clone was recorded a few times. This chain links TRBV5-1 with TRBJ2-7; 7 bases align to TRBD1. J was trimmed by 5 bases and V by 0 bases; bases with no gene match: 8. CDR3 size: 15 residues. Germline V gene data show CDR1 as SGHRS and CDR2 as YFSETQ. For the CDR3, the DNA is TGCGCCAGCAGCTTGGGTGGGACAGTTCCGAACGAGCAGTACTTC. Residues: CASSLGGTVPNEQYF. The variable domain in full, with the rest retrieved from reference TRBV5-1 and TRBJ2-7, is KAGVTQTPRYLIKTRGQQVTLSCSPISGHRSVSWYQQTPGQGLQFLFEYFSETQRNKGNFPGRFSGRQFSNSRSEMNVSTLELGDSALYLCASSLGGTVPNEQYFGPGTRLTVT.

V and J are TRBV28 and TRBJ1-5; D not resolved. CDR1 is MDHEN and CDR2 is SYDVKM in the germline V gene. The CDR3 consists of 15 residues. Trimming stripped 1 base from V and 1 base from J, with 8 bases between. This chain's CDR3 is CASSLSRVSNQPQHF. The CDR3 DNA is TGTGCCAGCAGTTTATCACGGGTGAGCAATCAGCCCCAGCATTTT.

This chain joins TRBV6-1 and TRBJ2-1, with D unresolved. Germline V gene sequence: CDR1 MNHNS, CDR2 SASEGT. V was pared by 1 base and J by 8 bases, with 27 bases between. The CDR3 is 19 residues long. DNA for the CDR3: TGTGCCAGCAGTGAAGATCCAGCGCTCCCAACCTTAGTCCGCGATGAGCAGTTCTTC. Translating gives CASSEDPALPTLVRDEQFF.

The rearrangement uses TRBV28 and TRBJ2-7; TRBD2 matches 8 bases. J gave up 8 bases and V 10 bases, and 22 bases lay outside the gene matches. Germline CDR1 is MDHEN and CDR2 is SYDVKM. This CDR3 is built from 16 residues. The CDR3 sequence: CATLGQRENFLLKQYF. The DNA for the CDR3 is TGTGCCACCCTGGGCCAGCGGGAGAATTTCCTCTTAAAGCAGTACTTC.

This clone was seen a single time. The J gene is TRBJ2-1, the V gene TRBV5-5; D is possibly TRBD1 (6 bases). CDR1 SGHKS and CDR2 YYEKEE come from the germline V gene (reference sequence). The V gene lost 4 bases and the J gene lost 8 bases, with 13 bases spanning the gap. The CDR3 sequence is 13 residues long. The CDR3 spells CASSRDTWDEQFF. The CDR3 DNA is TGTGCCAGCAGCCGGGACACCTGGGATGAGCAGTTCTTC.

The chain joins TRBV30 to TRBJ2-1; 10 bases line up with TRBD2. CDR3 length: 19 residues. The germline V gene encodes CDR1 GTSNPN and CDR2 SVGIG (reference sequence). After removal of 0 bases from V and 5 bases from J, the junction contained 16 bases not matched to a gene. The CDR3 region has the DNA TGTGCCTGGAGTGTACTAGTTGCCTCTAGCGGGAGTAATGACAATGAGCAGTTCTTC. Protein: CAWSVLVASSGSNDNEQFF.

This clone was observed a handful of times. The chain employs TRBV28 and TRBJ2-1; 8 nucleotides match TRBD2. Germline CDR1 reads MDHEN; CDR2 reads SYDVKM. The CDR3 consists of 14 residues. V lost 6 bases and J lost 2; bases outside the gene matches: 3. CDR3 sequence (DNA): TGTGCCAGCAGCCTTAGCGGGACCTACAATGAGCAGTTCTTC. Protein sequence: CASSLSGTYNEQFF.

V is TRBV7-6 and J is TRBJ2-2, with 14 bases that match TRBD2. V lost 3 bases to trimming and J lost 4 bases; unmatched junction nucleotides: 1. The CDR3 runs 16 residues. Germline CDR1 SGHVS, CDR2 FNYEAQ. CDR3 nucleotide sequence: TGTGCCAGCAGCTTTGGGACTAGCGGGGGCACCGGGGAGCTGTTTTTT. It yields the protein CASSFGTSGGTGELFF. The variable domain in full, with the rest retrieved from reference TRBV7-6 and TRBJ2-2, is GAGVSQSPRYKVTKRGQDVALRCDPISGHVSLYWYRQALGQGPEFLTYFNYEAQQDKSGLPNDRFSAERPEGSISTLTIQRTEQRDSAMYRCASSFGTSGGTGELFFGEGSRLTVL.

This chain uses TRBV9 with TRBJ2-3; 7 bases are a match to TRBD1. Germline V lookup: CDR1 SGDLS, CDR2 YYNGEE. V lost 1 base to trimming and J lost 2 bases; unmatched junction nucleotides: 4. CDR3 length equals 15 residues. The CDR3 sequence: CASSVTGTATDTQYF. In DNA form, the CDR3 reads TGTGCCAGCAGCGTAACCGGGACAGCCACAGATACGCAGTATTTT.

The J gene is TRBJ2-3, the V gene TRBV6-5; possibly TRBD2 for D (6 bases). The germline V gene has CDR1 MNHEY and CDR2 SVGAGI. This CDR3 contains 15 residues. The germline V and J ends were trimmed by 7 bases and 0 bases, with 14 bases remaining between them. CDR3 coding DNA: TGTGCCAGCACCCCGGGGGATGATAGCACAGATACGCAGTATTTT. Translating it yields CASTPGDDSTDTQYF.

This chain joins TRBV15 and TRBJ2-7; D perhaps matches TRBD2 (5 bases). Trimming removed 1 base from V and 4 bases from J, with 11 bases in between. CDR3 length equals 14 residues. Germline lookup yields CDR1 LNHNV and CDR2 YYDKDF (reference sequence). CDR3 region: CATSRGATSYEQYF. The CDR3 bases are TGTGCCACCAGCAGAGGCGCTACTAGTTACGAGCAGTACTTC.

J is TRBJ2-7 and V is TRBV4-1, with 7 bases lining up with TRBD1. The germline gives CDR1 MGHRA, CDR2 YSYEKL. The length of the CDR3 is 15 residues. Trimming took 4 bases from V and 3 from J; bases not matched to a gene: 9. The CDR3 sequence is CASSLAPTGIYEQYF. The CDR3 region has the DNA TGCGCCAGCAGCCTCGCGCCGACAGGGATCTACGAGCAGTACTTC.

V gene TRBV7-3 combines with J gene TRBJ2-1; 13 positions agree with TRBD2. The CDR3 extends over 15 amino acids. Germline-derived CDR1 and CDR2 are SGHTA and FQGTGA. Losses at the gene ends were 6 bases for V and 9 bases for J; bases not matched to a gene: 8. The CDR3 spells CASSRTSGRTGEQFF. CDR3 bases: TGTGCCAGCAGTCGGACTAGCGGGAGAACGGGTGAGCAGTTCTTC.

The chain joins TRBV5-1 to TRBJ1-2, with 7 positions matching TRBD1. V gave up 3 bases and J gave up 5 bases; unmatched junction bases: 10. The CDR3 is 15 amino acids. The germline V gene encodes CDR1 SGHRS and CDR2 YFSETQ. CDR3 residues: CASSYSGGSGYGYTF. As DNA, the CDR3 is TGCGCCAGCAGCTACTCAGGGGGATCAGGTTATGGCTACACCTTC.

The rearrangement joins TRBV25-1 to TRBJ2-7; TRBD1 matches 9 bases. After removal of 4 bases from V and 4 bases from J, the junction contained 5 bases not matched to a gene. Per the germline V gene, CDR1 is MGHDK and CDR2 is SYGVNS. The length of the CDR3 is 14 residues. The CDR3 DNA is TGTGCCAGCAGTGCCGGGACAGGGTCTTACGAGCAGTACTTC. Its translation is CASSAGTGSYEQYF.

The rearrangement uses TRBV6-5 and TRBJ2-1; 11 nucleotides agree with TRBD1. The CDR3 is made up of 16 amino acids. Trimming removed 4 bases from V and 7 bases from J; junction bases left unmatched: 9. CDR1 and CDR2 from the germline V gene are MNHEY and SVGAGI. This CDR3 reads CASSSPRTGGANEQFF. CDR3 bases: TGTGCCAGCAGTTCCCCAAGGACAGGGGGCGCAAATGAGCAGTTCTTC.

The chain couples TRBV19 to TRBJ2-7; TRBD1 matches 8 bases. V lost 4 bases, J lost 6 bases, and 5 bases stayed unmatched. CDR3 size: 13 residues. Germline values: CDR1 LNHDA, CDR2 SQIVND (reference sequence). CDR3 DNA: TGTGCCAGTAGTAACCGGGACAGGTCCGAGCAGTACTTC. It specifies CASSNRDRSEQYF.

This chain links TRBV5-4 with TRBJ2-7, with D maybe TRBD2 (6 bases). Trimming cost V 1 base and J 3 bases, with 8 bases left between them. The CDR3 is made up of 13 amino acids. Germline assignment: CDR1 SGHNT and CDR2 YYREEE (reference sequence). CDR3 in DNA: TGTGCCAGCAGCTTGCGGGGGTTCTACGAGCAGTACTTC. This gives the protein CASSLRGFYEQYF.

The chain combines TRBV19 with TRBJ1-2; tentative D call: TRBD1 (5 bases). V dropped 10 bases and J dropped 2 bases, with 20 bases sitting between them. CDR1 LNHDA and CDR2 SQIVND come from the germline V gene (reference sequence). This CDR3 has 15 residues. CDR3 region: CATLPQGEWNYGYTF. The CDR3 DNA is TGTGCCACCCTACCCCAGGGCGAATGGAACTATGGCTACACCTTC. Full variable domain (remainder filled in from reference TRBV19 and TRBJ1-2): DGGITQSPKYLFRKEGQNVTLSCEQNLNHDAMYWYRQDPGQGLRLIYYSQIVNDFQKGDIAEGYSVSREKKESFPLTVTSAQKNPTAFYLCATLPQGEWNYGYTFGSGTRLTVV.

This sequence joins TRBV14 and TRBJ2-3; tentative D call: TRBD2 (6 bases). Germline V gene lookup returns CDR1 SGHDN and CDR2 FVKESK. There are 14 residues in the CDR3. V dropped 4 bases and J dropped 0 bases, with 8 bases sitting between them. CDR3 coding DNA: TGTGCCAGCAGCCCAGGGACTAGCACAGATACGCAGTATTTT. Protein sequence: CASSPGTSTDTQYF.

The chain combines TRBV10-2 with TRBJ2-1, with D unresolved. The CDR3 is made up of 16 amino acids. CDR1 is WSHSY and CDR2 is SAAADI in the germline V gene. Trimming cost V 2 bases and J 0 bases, with 11 bases left between them. CDR3 nucleotide sequence: TGCGCCAGCAGTGAGGGCCGATCAAGCTCCTACAATGAGCAGTTCTTC. Translated: CASSEGRSSSYNEQFF.

The chain employs TRBV7-4 and TRBJ1-2; tentatively, D is TRBD1 (5 bases). The V end was cut by 3 bases, the J end by 2 bases, with 13 bases between. Germline CDR1 SGHVT, CDR2 SQSDAQ. This CDR3 has 15 amino acids. This chain's CDR3 is CASSFVCRANYGYTF. The CDR3 DNA reads TGTGCCAGCAGCTTTGTATGCAGGGCCAACTATGGCTACACCTTC.

The CDR3 DNA reads as TGTGCCAGCAGCTTAGTCAGGGTCCCAGATACGCAGTATTTT. Translated: CASSLVRVPDTQYF. This sequence joins TRBV7-9 and TRBJ2-3, with a possible D match to TRBD1 (5 bases). CDR3 length: 14 amino acids. Germline assignment: CDR1 SEHNR and CDR2 FQNEAQ (reference sequence). V was cut by 1 base and J by 4 bases, with 9 bases left in between. Together with reference TRBV7-9 and TRBJ2-3, the CDR3 gives the full variable domain: DTGVSQNPRHKITKRGQNVTFRCDPISEHNRLYWYRQTLGQGPEFLTYFQNEAQLEKSRLLSDRFSAERPKGSFSTLEIQRTEQGDSAMYLCASSLVRVPDTQYFGPGTRLTVL.

The chain couples TRBV25-1 to TRBJ2-6, with D unclear. CDR3 length: 18 residues. Germline loops: CDR1 MGHDK, CDR2 SYGVNS. Between the trimmed V and J ends, which lost 3 bases and 0 bases, there was a span of 15 bases. The CDR3 sequence: CASSEAQEPFSGANVLTF. CDR3 sequence (DNA): TGTGCCAGCAGTGAGGCTCAGGAACCATTCTCTGGGGCCAACGTCCTGACTTTC.

The V call is TRBV29-1, the J call TRBJ2-4; D is possibly TRBD2 (7 bases). The V gene's germline CDR1 is SQVTM and CDR2 ANQGSEA. V was clipped by 7 bases and J by 3 bases, with 13 bases between them. This CDR3 contains 13 residues. In nucleotides, the CDR3 is TGCAGCGCCGAGGGGGGGGACAAAAACATTCAGTACTTC. Translation: CSAEGGDKNIQYF.

This chain links TRBV10-3 with TRBJ2-7, with a possible D match to TRBD2 (5 bases). This CDR3 region has 13 residues. Per the germline V gene, CDR1 is ENHRY and CDR2 is SYGVKD. V lost 4 bases and J 3 bases, leaving 10 bases between the germline ends. The CDR3 nucleotides read TGTGCCATCAGTGCCAAACTAGACTACGAGCAGTACTTC. It is translated as CAISAKLDYEQYF.

The V call is TRBV10-3, the J call TRBJ2-7, with 12 bases matching TRBD1. The CDR3 is made up of 16 amino acids. In germline, CDR1 is ENHRY, CDR2 SYGVKD. Unmatched junction bases numbered 6, after V lost 3 bases and J lost 3 bases. Written as DNA, the CDR3 is TGTGCCATCAGTGACCCCGGGACAGGGGGCCTCTACGAGCAGTACTTC. Protein: CAISDPGTGGLYEQYF.

The genes are TRBV5-6 and TRBJ1-4; a possible D gene is TRBD1 (5 bases). Trimming shortened V by 3 bases and J by 5 bases, and 26 bases separated the two germline ends. This CDR3 is built from 19 residues. Per the germline V gene, CDR1 is SGHDT and CDR2 is YYEEEE. CDR3 coding DNA: TGTGCCAGCAGCTCAATTTCAGGGTACCCCAGTTCTTCAAATGAAAAACTGTTTTTT. Amino acids: CASSSISGYPSSSNEKLFF.

The V gene is TRBV6-5, the J gene TRBJ2-1; TRBD2 aligns across 15 bases. Germline V gene lookup returns CDR1 MNHEY and CDR2 SVGAGI. Unmatched junction bases numbered 4, after V lost 6 bases and J lost 7 bases. The CDR3 length is 15 residues. CDR3 sequence reads: CASRSGLAGGNEQFF. CDR3 sequence (DNA): TGTGCCAGCAGATCGGGACTAGCGGGAGGAAATGAGCAGTTCTTC.